A single sample is the source of the 9 T cell receptor beta chains below, sequenced in a study of tumor and adjacent non-tumor tissue in lung cancer. The library came from three nested PCR rounds adapted from ARM-PCR protocols. MiXCR was run by TCRdb on the multiplex PCR reads, yielding one entry per CDR3 protein. The repertoire holds approximately 62,000 distinct CDR3 sequences, with 61% as singletons. No cell sorting was done before RNA was extracted from the tissue. Distant lung tissue was collected more than 3 cm away from the tumor edge. The specimen was distant non-tumor lung tissue. These receptors were collected from a man between 70 and 80 years old with non-small cell lung cancer.

For this clonotype: Compared with germline, one end of the junction differs, possibly owing to a read error. J is TRBJ1-5 and V is TRBV28, with D maybe TRBD1 (5 bases). The germline gives CDR1 MDHEN, CDR2 SYDVKM. This CDR3 spans 15 amino acids. CDR3 DNA sequence: TGTGCCAGCGGAGAGCCAGGGCCTTTCAATCGGCCCCAGCATTTC. Translation: CASGEPGPFNRPQHF.

With regard to this clonotype: Germline is not matched at one junction end, which may reflect a read error. The chain employs TRBV12-3 or TRBV12-4 and TRBJ1-1; 8 bases map to TRBD1. The CDR3 covers 13 residues. DNA for the CDR3: TGTGCCAGCGGCCGGACAGGGAGTGACGAAGCTATCTTT. Translated, it gives CASGRTGSDEAIF.

The V call is TRBV10-3, the J call TRBJ2-7; 10 nucleotides line up with TRBD1. The germline V gene encodes CDR1 ENHRY and CDR2 SYGVKD. This CDR3 contains 15 residues. V shed 0 bases and J 4 bases; nucleotides not matched to a gene: 3. The CDR3 is CAISESDRGTYEQYF. The CDR3 nucleotides are TGTGCCATCAGTGAGTCGGACAGGGGGACTTACGAGCAGTACTTC.

About this clonotype: This sequence may be a read error, since a much larger clone differs from it by one base. The chain carries TRBV10-3 and TRBJ2-4; D is unclear. The CDR3 length is 13 residues. The ends were cut back, 11 bases at V and 11 bases at J, with 22 bases in the middle. Per the germline V gene, CDR1 is ENHRY and CDR2 is SYGVKD. CDR3 in amino acids: CAVKAAVGNVQYF. In DNA, the CDR3 is TGTGCCGTCAAGGCGGCAGTTGGGAACGTTCAGTACTTC.

This clonotype has ten or more counts. The chain couples TRBV12-3 or TRBV12-4 to TRBJ2-7; TRBD1 aligns across 8 bases. The CDR3 totals 12 residues. Germline trimming cut 11 bases from V and 7 bases from J; bases unmatched to any gene: 10. The CDR3 is CASQGAGWEQYF. The CDR3 bases are TGTGCCTCCCAGGGGGCGGGTTGGGAGCAGTACTTC.

Concerning this clonotype: The junction departs from germline at one end; a sequencing error may be responsible. The chain couples TRBV11-3 to TRBJ2-4; D is perhaps TRBD2 (6 bases). There are 16 residues in the CDR3. Germline-derived CDR1 and CDR2 are SGHNT and YENEEA. DNA for the CDR3: TGTGCCAGCAGCTCAAATGCGGGGCAAGCCAAAAACATTCGGTACTTC. Translation: CASSSNAGQAKNIRYF.

The table lists this clonotype with a few counts. CDR3 amino acids: CAWKGGGDEQFF. CDR3 DNA: TGTGCCTGGAAGGGCGGGGGCGATGAGCAGTTCTTC. The V and J genes are TRBV30 and TRBJ2-1; D possibly corresponds to TRBD2 (7 bases). V lost 4 bases and J 8 bases, leaving 12 bases between the germline ends. The CDR3 totals 12 residues. CDR1 and CDR2 from the germline V gene are GTSNPN and SVGIG (reference sequence).

Worth noting for this clonotype: A read error is likely, as this CDR3 ends without the conserved phenylalanine or tryptophan. The chain carries TRBV2 and TRBJ1-5; a possible D gene is TRBD1 (5 bases). Germline-derived CDR1 and CDR2 are SNHLY and FYNNEI. This CDR3 has 14 residues. The germline V and J ends were trimmed by 9 bases and 7 bases, with 19 bases remaining between them. In DNA, the CDR3 is TGTGCCAGTAGCCTCGACGCGGGGGAACAGCCCCAGCATTTG. It codes for CASSLDAGEQPQHL.

The genes are TRBV10-3 and TRBJ2-7, with D possibly TRBD1 on 5 matching bases. Trimming stripped 8 bases from V and 4 bases from J, with 15 bases between. The CDR3 spans 13 residues. CDR1 ENHRY and CDR2 SYGVKD come from the germline V gene. CDR3 nucleotide sequence: TGTGCCATCGGTAGGGGCAAAGTATACGAGCAGTACTTC. Its translation is CAIGRGKVYEQYF.